This TCR beta chain comes out of a study of T cell repertoires in cytomegalovirus infection. Overall study context: Indicated by public TCR beta signatures were CMV infection and matching HLA type. Study-wide findings and caveats: Based on cumulative public TCR beta family frequency, carriers of CMV plus the relevant HLA were identified.

TCRdb redid the calling of the reads with MiXCR, one entry per CDR3 protein. The data contain over 45,000 distinct CDR3 sequences, 20% to 25% of them singletons. This clonotype was seen a few times. Antigen: not known. The germline V and J ends were trimmed by 0 bases and 0 bases, with 11 bases remaining between them. Germline values: CDR1 MNHEY, CDR2 SVGAGI. The CDR3 sequence is 16 residues long. Sequencing used CD8+ T cells from cultured PBMCs, obtained from culture after CMV antigen stimulation. This clonotype was obtained from a human donor in good health (CMV status not recorded). Some clones in this sample may be carry-over from other donors' samples. The chain has TRBV6-5 and TRBJ1-2; possibly TRBD1 for D (6 bases). This CDR3 is CASSYSAGAANYGYTF. CDR3 coding DNA: TGTGCCAGCAGTTACTCGGCAGGGGCAGCTAACTATGGCTACACCTTC.